One TCR beta chain is described in this entry. TCRdb re-analysed the 5' RACE reads in MiXCR, keeping a single row per CDR3 protein. The sample has over 300,000 distinct CDR3 sequences, 20% to 25% seen once; the top ten hold around 20%. The data belong to a study of T-cell memory formation after mild COVID-19. As for the study in general: The two donors had largely donor-specific TCR clusters.

This sequence was found in a man younger than 30 who had mild COVID-19 (a few samples of this study predate the infection). Cell type and time point are not known. The specimen sequenced was PBMCs or a T cell subset sorted from them (not recorded which).

The CDR3 nucleotides read TGCGCCAGCAGGGACAATGGGACATCTCATCAGCCCCAGCATTTT. Translation gives CASRDNGTSHQPQHF. The chain has TRBV5-1 and TRBJ1-5; TRBD1 might be the D (6 bases). The CDR3 runs to 15 residues. Germline V gives CDR1 SGHRS, CDR2 YFSETQ. Trimming shortened V by 5 bases and J by 5 bases, and 17 bases separated the two germline ends. Drawing the rest from reference TRBV5-1 and TRBJ1-5, the complete variable domain is KAGVTQTPRYLIKTRGQQVTLSCSPISGHRSVSWYQQTPGQGLQFLFEYFSETQRNKGNFPGRFSGRQFSNSRSEMNVSTLELGDSALYLCASRDNGTSHQPQHFGDGTRLSIL.